This TCR beta chain was identified during a study of siplizumab effects on memory and regulatory T cells. The germline V gene has CDR1 SNHLY and CDR2 FYNNEI. This CDR3 region has 18 residues. V was shortened by 3 bases and J by 2 bases, with 21 bases between the two germline ends. Profiling relied on immunoSEQ multiplex PCR, and the TCRdb table lists in-frame clones only, not all of them. This sample has 100,000 to 110,000 clones, with more than 85% found just once. The source of this sequence is a human donor in good health. The sequencing sample was made of CD4+ T cells sorted from blood. This chain links TRBV2 with TRBJ2-3; D may be TRBD2 (7 bases). The CDR3 reads CASSEVSWGGTNTDTQYF. The CDR3, as DNA: TGTGCCAGCAGTGAGGTCTCGTGGGGGGGCACGAACACAGATACGCAGTATTTT.